This T cell receptor (beta chain) was recorded in a study of early T cells in non-severe SARS-CoV-2 infection. The V and J ends lost 3 bases and 3 bases, in that order; junction bases with no gene match: 6. The CDR3 spans 15 residues. Germline V gene data show CDR1 as SGHRS and CDR2 as YFSETQ. TCRdb reanalysed the 5' RACE reads using MiXCR and keeps one entry per CDR3 protein. Among 86,000 or so distinct CDR3 sequences, over 11% were seen once, and the ten largest hold about 3%. The sample was whole blood. The receptor's source is an adult who was a healthcare worker with PCR-confirmed SARS-CoV-2 infection or an uninfected control (not recorded which). The chain carries TRBV5-1 and TRBJ1-1; 9 bases line up with TRBD1. The CDR3 region has the DNA TGCGCCAGCAGCTCCGGGACAGGGAGTTACACTGAAGCTTTCTTT. This sequence encodes CASSSGTGSYTEAFF.